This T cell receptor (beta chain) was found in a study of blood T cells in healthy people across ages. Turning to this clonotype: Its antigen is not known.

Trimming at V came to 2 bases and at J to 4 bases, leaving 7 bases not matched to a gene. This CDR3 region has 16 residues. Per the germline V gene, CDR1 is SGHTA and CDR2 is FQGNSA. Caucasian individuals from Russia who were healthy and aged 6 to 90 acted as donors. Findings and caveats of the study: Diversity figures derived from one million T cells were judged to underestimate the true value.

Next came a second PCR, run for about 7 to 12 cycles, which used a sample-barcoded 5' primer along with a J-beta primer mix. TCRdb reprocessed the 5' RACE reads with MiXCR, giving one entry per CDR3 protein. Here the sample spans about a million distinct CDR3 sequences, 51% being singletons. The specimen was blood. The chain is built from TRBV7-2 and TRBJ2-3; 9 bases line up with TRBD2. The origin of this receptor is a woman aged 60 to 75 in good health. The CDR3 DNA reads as TGTGCCAGCAGCTTATGGGCTAGCGGGAAGTCAGATACGCAGTATTTT. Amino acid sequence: CASSLWASGKSDTQYF.